This T cell receptor (beta chain) is from a study of T cells in Graves' hyperthyroidism and ophthalmopathy. Overall study results and limits: The authors' 13 V-J model separated ophthalmopathy from stable hyperthyroidism.

RNA transcripts provided the source from which TCR beta CDR3 regions were amplified. TCR CDR3 regions were first amplified by RT-PCR with HTBI primers. TCRdb reanalysed the multiplex PCR reads using MiXCR and keeps one entry per CDR3 protein. The data contain about 600,000 distinct CDR3 sequences, approximately 15% of them singletons. CDR3 length: 15 amino acids. Germline V gives CDR1 MNHNS, CDR2 SASEGT. Regarding this clonotype: What it recognizes is unknown. A read error may be the cause here, since a much bigger clone is one base away.

Duration under 3 months, a NOSPECS grade of at least 4, and a Clinical Activity Score of at least 3 characterized the ophthalmopathy patients. Patients were excluded for uncontrolled infection, other autoimmune disease, pregnancy or lactation. The chain couples TRBV6-1 to TRBJ2-5; TRBD2 matches at 7 bases. This clonotype was sampled from a woman aged 40 to 49 with Graves' ophthalmopathy. Sequencing used blood. CDR3 in DNA: TGTGCCAGCAGTGCCGCGGGGGAACCTCAAGAGACCCGGTACTTC. Encoded protein: CASSAAGEPQETRYF.